This T cell receptor (beta chain) derives from a study of cytomegalovirus exposure and HLA in healthy donors. Study conclusions and caveats: The CMV antigen specificity of a few CMV-associated chains was confirmed through in vitro analysis. HLA restriction was apparent for most CMV-associated TCR beta chains in a later analysis. Productive rates of about 87% or about 30% were seen for most TCR beta V segments in an earlier analysis. An analysis that was carried out later associated 16,000 or so TCR beta sequences with HLA alleles at 0.05 false discovery rate.

Per germline, CDR1 MDHEN and CDR2 SYDVKM. There are 18 residues in the CDR3. V was clipped by 1 base and J by 2 bases, with 20 bases between them. On this clone itself: Its antigen is unknown.

This PCR relied on a set of 60 Vbeta primers and 13 Jbeta primers. This table comes from immunoSEQ multiplex PCR, and its TCRdb copy is limited to in-frame clones, with some not included. The sample yields around 140,000 clones, 70% to 80% seen once. Input material: PBMCs. V and J are TRBV28 and TRBJ2-5, with TRBD1 as a possible D gene (6 bases). This receptor was obtained from a middle-aged man in good health and CMV-seropositive. This CDR3 reads CASSLFHSRDTSQETQYF. The CDR3 DNA is TGTGCCAGCAGTTTATTCCATTCGAGGGACACCTCTCAAGAGACCCAGTACTTC.